This T cell receptor beta chain was captured in a study of vaccination and CD4 T cells after COVID-19. Treatment in this sample: approximately 11-day PBMC culture with coronavirus spike peptide pools or control peptides (ViraFEST assay). Cultured CD4+ T cell DNA underwent sequencing with the Oncomine TCR Beta short-read assay. TCRdb fed the PCR reads into MiXCR, producing one record per CDR3 protein. The table lists about 14,000 distinct CDR3 sequences, approximately 60% of them singletons. This clonotype was detected only a few times. As yet, its antigen is unknown. The CDR3 consists of 16 residues. Trimming took 2 bases from V and 0 from J, leaving 11 bases between them. Germline lookup yields CDR1 MNHEY and CDR2 SVGAGI.

This chain uses TRBV6-5 with TRBJ1-5; no clear D. The TCR comes from a human donor who had recovered from COVID-19. Sequencing input: CD4+ T cells from blood, cultured in vitro. The CDR3, as DNA: TGTGCCAGCAGTTACAGCCGGGAGTATAGCAATCAGCCCCAGCATTTT. Its translation: CASSYSREYSNQPQHF.